The present T cell receptor beta chain was sequenced within a study of cytomegalovirus exposure and HLA in healthy donors. Study-level findings and limits: TCR beta chain V- and J-gene trimming was linked, in a later analysis, to a missense variant in DCLRE1C. Cytomegalovirus-associated status was assigned to about 170 TCR beta chains. There were reportedly fewer N-insertions in an Asian-associated ancestry cluster than the roughly 680-donor mean, in a later analysis.

Primers: 60 Vbeta forward and 13 Jbeta reverse. Generated by immunoSEQ multiplex PCR, the TCRdb table keeps only in-frame clones and is missing some. Of 100,000 to 150,000 clones in the sample, 76% were seen once. CDR3 size: 15 residues. Looked up from germline, CDR1 is SGHNT and CDR2 is YYREEE (reference sequence). Between the trimmed V and J ends, which lost 3 bases and 9 bases, there was a span of 16 bases. As regards this clone: No antigen is known for it.

The sample comprised PBMCs. The source is a man aged 50-59 years in good health and CMV-seronegative. The chain employs TRBV5-4 and TRBJ1-6; D gene unclear. The CDR3 protein is CASSWRGGNSSPLHF. Written as DNA, the CDR3 is TGTGCCAGCAGCTGGCGGGGTGGGAATAGTTCACCCCTCCACTTT.